This T cell receptor (beta chain) was observed in a study of monozygotic twins with cystic fibrosis. Broader study findings: Shared CDR3 numbers were not associated with age, concordance or severity. J usage was most co-twin-similar in 8 of 16 pairs, V in 13. Median Simpson clonality of roughly 0.0093 suggested naive T cells predominated.

The CDR3 spans 18 residues. V was trimmed by 1 base and J by 0 bases, leaving 17 bases between them. Germline-derived CDR1 and CDR2 are SGHRS and YFSETQ. Data came from immunoSEQ multiplex PCR; TCRdb stores just in-frame clones and leaves some out. The sample lists around 7,500 clones; over 85% were seen once. On this clone itself: Its antigen is not identified.

This TCR was sampled from a boy aged 2 to 10 with cystic fibrosis. This chain joins TRBV5-1 and TRBJ1-3, with D unresolved. Sequenced material: blood. The CDR3 sequence: CASSLYGGLSSSGNTIYF. Written as DNA, the CDR3 is TGCGCCAGCAGCTTGTACGGCGGATTATCGAGCTCTGGAAACACCATATATTTT.